The present T cell receptor (beta chain) was sequenced within a study of blood T cells in healthy people across ages. The CDR3 consists of 14 residues. Per germline, CDR1 DFQATT and CDR2 SNEGSKA (reference sequence). The V gene lost 3 bases and the J gene lost 6 bases, with 15 bases spanning the gap. The authors ran a second PCR of 7 to 11 cycles using a sample-barcoded 5' primer and a J-beta primer mix. MiXCR, applied by TCRdb to the 5' RACE reads, yields one record per CDR3 protein. The data show approximately 1,700,000 distinct CDR3 sequences, around 42% seen once. This clonotype was seen more than once but under ten times.

Material for sequencing was blood. This clonotype was sampled from a human donor in good health. The V call is TRBV20-1, the J call TRBJ2-4; D may match TRBD1 or TRBD2 (6 bases each). The CDR3 nucleotides are TGCAGTGCTAGGGCCGGGGGCGGACGAAACATTCAGTACTTC. It translates to CSARAGGGRNIQYF.